Below, one T cell receptor beta chain is given with its context. This is likely an artifact of a read error, given a far larger clone one base away. J gave up 7 bases and V 5 bases, and 15 bases lay outside the gene matches. Germline CDR1 and CDR2: MNHEY and SVGAGI. The CDR3 sequence is 16 residues long. With TRAV- and TRBV-specific primers, first-strand cDNA was made, covering the alpha and beta chains. For amplifying TCRs, the PCR ran for about 22 cycles with Phusion, which was used together with a constant-region primer and the adapter on the V primers. MiXCR, run by TCRdb on the reads, gives a single entry per CDR3 protein. The sample has around 100,000 distinct CDR3 sequences; under 25% are singletons. The data are from a study of low-dose radiotherapy and immunotherapy resistance in tumors. Study-level information: It was 1 Gy per fraction every two weeks that Cohort 2 received, adding up to 13 Gy over 26 weeks.

Documented time point: after trial treatment. The treatment denotes: LDRT plus nivolumab, ipilimumab, low-dose cyclophosphamide and aspirin (RACIN trial). This specimen consisted of PBMCs, obtained after low-dose radiotherapy plus immunotherapy. The clonotype originates from a male donor with prostate cancer. The rearrangement links TRBV6-5 to TRBJ2-7; 9 bases map to TRBD1. DNA for the CDR3: TGTGCCAGCAGTCCGGACAGGGGAATAGGGTACAATGAGCAGTACTTC. Amino acids: CASSPDRGIGYNEQYF.